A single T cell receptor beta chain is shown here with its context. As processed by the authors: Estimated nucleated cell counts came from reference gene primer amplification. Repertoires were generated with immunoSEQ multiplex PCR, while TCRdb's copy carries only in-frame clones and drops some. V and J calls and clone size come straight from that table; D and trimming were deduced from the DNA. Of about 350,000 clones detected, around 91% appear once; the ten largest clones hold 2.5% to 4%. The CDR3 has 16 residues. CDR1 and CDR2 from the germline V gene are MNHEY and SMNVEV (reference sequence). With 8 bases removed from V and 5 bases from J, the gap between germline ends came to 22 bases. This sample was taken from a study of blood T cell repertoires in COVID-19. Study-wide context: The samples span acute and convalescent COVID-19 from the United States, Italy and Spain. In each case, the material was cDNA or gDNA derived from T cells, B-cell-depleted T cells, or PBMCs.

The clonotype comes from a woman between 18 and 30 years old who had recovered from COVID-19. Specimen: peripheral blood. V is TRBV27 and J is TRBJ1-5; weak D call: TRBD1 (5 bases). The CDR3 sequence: CASSPYDAGVDQPQHF. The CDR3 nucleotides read TGTGCCAGCTCCCCGTACGACGCGGGGGTCGATCAGCCCCAGCATTTT.